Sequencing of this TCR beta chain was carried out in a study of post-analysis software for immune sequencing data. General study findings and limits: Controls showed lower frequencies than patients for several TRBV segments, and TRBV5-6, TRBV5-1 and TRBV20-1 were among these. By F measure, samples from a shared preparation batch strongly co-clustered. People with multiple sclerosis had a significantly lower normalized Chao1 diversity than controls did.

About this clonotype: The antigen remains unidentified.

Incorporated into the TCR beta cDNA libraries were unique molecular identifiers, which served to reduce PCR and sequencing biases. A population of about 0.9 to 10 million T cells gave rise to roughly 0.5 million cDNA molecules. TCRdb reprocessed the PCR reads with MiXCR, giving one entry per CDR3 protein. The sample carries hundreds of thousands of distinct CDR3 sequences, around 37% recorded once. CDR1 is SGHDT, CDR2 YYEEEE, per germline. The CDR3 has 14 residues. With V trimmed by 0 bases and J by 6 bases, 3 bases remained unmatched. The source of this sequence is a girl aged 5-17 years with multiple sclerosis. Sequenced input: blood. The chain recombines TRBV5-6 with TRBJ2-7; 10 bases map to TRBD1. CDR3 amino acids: CASSLGTGGPEQYF. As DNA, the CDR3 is TGTGCCAGCAGCTTGGGGACAGGGGGTCCCGAGCAGTACTTC.